This T cell receptor beta chain comes out of a study of blood T cells in healthy people across ages. Trimming stripped 0 bases from V and 0 bases from J, with 9 bases between. The CDR3 consists of 15 residues. Germline V gene sequence: CDR1 MNHEY, CDR2 SVGAGI. Ten milliliters of peripheral blood were drawn from each donor into EDTA-treated tubes. Each sample yielded at least 7 million isolated PBMCs. Primers used in a second PCR of about 7 to 12 cycles were a sample-barcoded 5' primer and a J-beta primer mix. TCRdb re-called the 5' RACE reads with MiXCR, one entry per CDR3 protein. The sample consists of 450,000 to 700,000 distinct CDR3 sequences, about 26% of them appearing once.

The sample taken for sequencing was blood. The chain recombines TRBV6-5 with TRBJ2-7; D gene uncertain. The receptor's source is an older woman in good health. The DNA of the CDR3 is TGTGCCAGCAGTTACTCGGCGTTGGGCTCCTACGAGCAGTACTTC. The encoded protein is CASSYSALGSYEQYF.